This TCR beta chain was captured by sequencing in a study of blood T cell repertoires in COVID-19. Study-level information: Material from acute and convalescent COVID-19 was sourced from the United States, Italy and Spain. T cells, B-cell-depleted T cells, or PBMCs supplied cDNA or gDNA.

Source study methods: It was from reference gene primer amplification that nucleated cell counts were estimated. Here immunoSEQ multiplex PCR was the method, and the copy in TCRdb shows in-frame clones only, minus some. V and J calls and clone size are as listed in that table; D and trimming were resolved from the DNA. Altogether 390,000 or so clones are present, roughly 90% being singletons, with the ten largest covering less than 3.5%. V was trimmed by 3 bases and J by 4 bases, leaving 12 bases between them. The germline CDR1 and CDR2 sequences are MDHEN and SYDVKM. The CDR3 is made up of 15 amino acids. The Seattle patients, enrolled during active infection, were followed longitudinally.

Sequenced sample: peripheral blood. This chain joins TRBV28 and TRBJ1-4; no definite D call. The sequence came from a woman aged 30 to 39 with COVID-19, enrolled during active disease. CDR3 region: CASSFVSRVNEKLFF. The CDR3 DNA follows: TGTGCCAGCAGTTTTGTTAGTAGAGTTAATGAAAAACTGTTTTTT.